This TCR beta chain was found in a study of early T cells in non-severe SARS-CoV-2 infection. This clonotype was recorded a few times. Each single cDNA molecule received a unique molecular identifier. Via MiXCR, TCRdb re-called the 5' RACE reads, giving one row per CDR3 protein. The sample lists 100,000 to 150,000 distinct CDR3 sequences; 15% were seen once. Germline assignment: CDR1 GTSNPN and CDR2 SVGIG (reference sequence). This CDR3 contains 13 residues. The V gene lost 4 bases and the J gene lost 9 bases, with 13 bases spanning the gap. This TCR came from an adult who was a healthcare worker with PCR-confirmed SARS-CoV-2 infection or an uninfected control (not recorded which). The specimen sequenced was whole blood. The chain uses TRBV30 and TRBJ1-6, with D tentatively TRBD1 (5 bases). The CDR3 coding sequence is TGTGCCTGGAAAGCATCTACAGGTTCACCCCTCCACTTT. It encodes CAWKASTGSPLHF.